The sequence of this TCR beta chain was determined in a study of low-dose radiotherapy and immunotherapy resistance in tumors. Study details: A dose of 1 Gy per fraction every two weeks went to Cohort 2, totaling 13 Gy over 26 weeks.

Between the trimmed V and J ends, which lost 3 bases and 0 bases, there was a span of 11 bases. CDR1 and CDR2 from the germline V gene are DFQATT and SNEGSKA (reference sequence). This CDR3 has 14 amino acids. Both TCRalpha and TCRbeta chains were reverse transcribed with V-gene-specific primers. Using a constant-region primer together with a V-primer adapter, TCRs were subjected to roughly 20 PCR cycles of amplification. mRNA isolates were amplified via in vitro transcription. In TCRdb, the reads were re-called with MiXCR into one record per CDR3 protein. The profile shows over 65,000 distinct CDR3 sequences, about a sixth of them singletons. Sample time point: before trial treatment. The study gave donors nivolumab, ipilimumab, aspirin, low-dose cyclophosphamide and low-dose radiotherapy. This clonotype was counted at least ten times.

The rearrangement joins TRBV20-1 to TRBJ2-5; a weak D match, TRBD2 (6 bases). Here the sequenced sample was PBMCs, taken before treatment. The TCR originated in a male donor with prostate cancer. The CDR3 DNA follows: TGCAGTGCTAGGTTCGGCGGGGACCAAGAGACCCAGTACTTC. Its protein product is CSARFGGDQETQYF.